These 15 T cell receptor beta chains were sequenced from one sample in a study of shared clonotypes between healthy human individuals. CD8 cells regarded as naive lacked CD45RO, were positively chosen for CCR7, and omitted terminally differentiated effector memory CD45RA+ cells. The assay was immunoSEQ multiplex PCR, and TCRdb's table has in-frame clones only and misses some. The data contain under 1 million clones, 80% to 95% of them singletons. Sequenced sample: naive CD8+ T cells sorted from blood. The origin of the receptors is a young man in good health.

The chain uses TRBV4-3 and TRBJ2-1; tentative D call: TRBD2 (6 bases). The V end lost 0 bases, the J end lost 8 bases, and 14 bases lay between the germline ends. The CDR3 extends over 15 amino acids. CDR1 and CDR2 (germline): LGHNA, YSLEER. The CDR3 here is CASSQDPGVAHEQFF. CDR3 sequence (DNA): TGCGCCAGCAGCCAAGATCCGGGAGTCGCCCATGAGCAGTTCTTC.

This rearrangement joins TRBV11-2 to TRBJ1-3, with 12 bases matching TRBD1. This CDR3 is built from 17 residues. The germline V gene encodes CDR1 SGHAT and CDR2 FQNNGV. V was clipped by 3 bases and J by 4 bases; unmatched bases: 7. CDR3 sequence reads: CASSFRDRGPKGNTIYF. The CDR3 DNA sequence: TGTGCCAGCAGCTTCCGGGACAGGGGGCCGAAAGGAAACACCATATATTTT.

This clone was detected only once. J is TRBJ2-7 and V is TRBV6-1; TRBD1 agrees at 10 bases. The J segment lost 0 bases and the V segment lost 3 bases, leaving 8 bases of the junction unmatched. CDR1 is MNHNS, CDR2 SASEGT, per germline. The CDR3 consists of 17 residues. The CDR3 sequence is CASSDDRGLTYSYEQYF. The CDR3 DNA reads TGTGCCAGCAGTGATGACAGGGGGCTAACGTACTCCTACGAGCAGTACTTC.

This chain links TRBV28 with TRBJ2-3; the D is unclear. Trimming left V 5 bases short and J 5 bases short, with 11 bases between. The CDR3 spans 13 residues. The germline CDR1 and CDR2 sequences are MDHEN and SYDVKM. The CDR3 region is CASSPLHVDTQYF. CDR3 bases: TGTGCCAGCAGTCCCCTCCACGTAGATACGCAGTATTTT.

The V gene is TRBV28, the J gene TRBJ1-3; a possible D gene is TRBD1 (5 bases). Germline lookup yields CDR1 MDHEN and CDR2 SYDVKM. This CDR3 is built from 15 residues. V gave up 3 bases and J gave up 4 bases, with 13 bases separating them. CDR3 in amino acids: CASSFRDRGGNTIYF. CDR3 coding DNA: TGTGCCAGCAGTTTTCGGGACCGGGGAGGAAACACCATATATTTT. Drawing the rest from reference TRBV28 and TRBJ1-3, the complete variable domain is DVKVTQSSRYLVKRTGEKVFLECVQDMDHENMFWYRQDPGLGLRLIYFSYDVKMKEKGDIPEGYSVSREKKERFSLILESASTNQTSMYLCASSFRDRGGNTIYFGEGSWLTVV.

The chain joins TRBV2 to TRBJ2-3, with D hard to call. Trimming took off 7 bases at V and 2 bases at J, with 19 bases between the two ends. Germline loops: CDR1 SNHLY, CDR2 FYNNEI. This CDR3 is built from 16 residues. CDR3 DNA: TGTGCCAGCAAATTGGTCGGAGTTGGTAACACAGATACGCAGTATTTT. Its translation is CASKLVGVGNTDTQYF.

The chain recombines TRBV6-6 with TRBJ1-1, with D unclear. Germline loops: CDR1 MNHNY, CDR2 SVGAGI (reference sequence). This CDR3 comprises 12 residues. Trimming removed 4 bases at V and 5 bases at J, with 8 bases between. The CDR3, as DNA: TGTGCCAGCAGTTTAAGGGTTACTGAAGCTTTCTTT. It codes for CASSLRVTEAFF.

The V gene is TRBV27, the J gene TRBJ1-5; 8 nucleotides align to TRBD1. CDR3 length: 15 amino acids. CDR1 and CDR2 (germline): MNHEY, SMNVEV (reference sequence). After removal of 5 bases from V and 4 bases from J, the junction contained 7 bases not matched to a gene. In nucleotides, the CDR3 is TGTGCCAGCAGTGCCCTGGGACAGGCAAATCAGCCCCAGCATTTT. This gives the protein CASSALGQANQPQHF.

The chain combines TRBV19 with TRBJ2-7; D ambiguous. The CDR3 is 10 residues long. V was trimmed by 7 bases and J by 8 bases, leaving 9 bases between them. CDR1 is LNHDA and CDR2 is SQIVND in the germline V gene (reference sequence). In DNA form, the CDR3 reads TGTGCCAGTAAGGGAACAAAGCAGTACTTC. Its protein is CASKGTKQYF.

The chain uses TRBV29-1 and TRBJ2-2, with TRBD2 matching 9 bases. V lost 0 bases to trimming and J lost 12 bases; unmatched junction nucleotides: 11. CDR3 size: 15 residues. The germline V gene has CDR1 SQVTM and CDR2 ANQGSEA. The CDR3 region is CSVEDWLAGRSQLFF. The CDR3 bases are TGCAGCGTTGAAGATTGGCTAGCGGGACGGTCCCAGCTGTTTTTT.

This rearrangement joins TRBV5-4 to TRBJ1-3; a possible D gene is TRBD1 (6 bases). The CDR3 runs to 17 residues. The V gene lost 3 bases and the J gene lost 0 bases, with 16 bases spanning the gap. Germline V lookup: CDR1 SGHNT, CDR2 YYREEE (reference sequence). This CDR3 is CASSSRGKLSSGNTIYF. CDR3 sequence (DNA): TGTGCCAGCAGCTCCAGGGGCAAACTAAGCTCTGGAAACACCATATATTTT.

V is TRBV27 and J is TRBJ2-1, with D perhaps TRBD2 (5 bases). From germline, CDR1 is MNHEY and CDR2 SMNVEV (reference sequence). There are 14 residues in the CDR3. The germline V and J ends were trimmed by 6 bases and 5 bases, with 14 bases remaining between them. As DNA, the CDR3 is TGTGCCAGCAGGTGGAGCGGTCCCAACAATGAGCAGTTCTTC. Translating it yields CASRWSGPNNEQFF.

This chain joins TRBV4-1 and TRBJ2-6; 9 nucleotides match TRBD1. The CDR3 is made up of 18 amino acids. Germline CDR1 reads MGHRA; CDR2 reads YSYEKL. V shed 1 base and J 0 bases; nucleotides not matched to a gene: 4. CDR3 protein: CASSQVNRGHSGANVLTF. The CDR3 DNA sequence: TGCGCCAGCAGCCAAGTCAACAGGGGGCACTCTGGGGCCAACGTCCTGACTTTC.

This chain links TRBV15 with TRBJ2-7; 10 bases line up with TRBD2. This CDR3 spans 17 amino acids. Unmatched junction bases numbered 9, after V lost 0 bases and J lost 4 bases. The germline V gene encodes CDR1 LNHNV and CDR2 YYDKDF (reference sequence). CDR3 loop: CATSREPPSGRWYEQYF. CDR3 DNA: TGTGCCACCAGCAGAGAACCGCCTAGCGGGAGATGGTACGAGCAGTACTTC.

V and J are TRBV7-3 and TRBJ2-2, with TRBD2 as a possible D gene (6 bases). V shed 1 base and J shed 3 bases, with 21 bases lying between them. Germline-derived CDR1 and CDR2 are SGHTA and FQGTGA. The CDR3 runs to 19 residues. CDR3 sequence: CASSLRGRTTLTDTGELFF. The CDR3 nucleotides are TGTGCCAGCAGCTTAAGGGGGAGGACGACGCTTACGGACACCGGGGAGCTGTTTTTT.